This T cell receptor beta chain was found in a study of shared clonotypes between healthy human individuals. Study at large: Researchers assigned three CD4 naive, three CD4 memory, two CD8 naive and one CD8 memory plate to each donor.

Trimming pared 8 bases from V and 8 bases from J, leaving 9 bases between. Germline V lookup: CDR1 LNHDA, CDR2 SQIVND (reference sequence). The CDR3 is 10 amino acids. Method: immunoSEQ multiplex PCR; TCRdb's copy keeps in-frame clones and lacks some. Counted here are about 2.1 million clones, about 93% occurring once; the ten biggest clones make up under 2%. Terminally differentiated effector memory CD45RA+ cells were excluded from the naive CD8 cells, which were CD45RO-negative and positively selected for CCR7. The clonotype comes from a man aged 18 to 29 in good health. Some clones in this sample may be carry-over from other donors' samples. Input material: naive CD8+ T cells from PBMCs. The chain recombines TRBV19 with TRBJ1-2; D is unclear. The CDR3 DNA sequence: TGTGCCAGTTCGGGCTGGGGCTACACCTTC. Amino acids: CASSGWGYTF. Full variable domain (rest looked up from reference TRBV19 and TRBJ1-2): DGGITQSPKYLFRKEGQNVTLSCEQNLNHDAMYWYRQDPGQGLRLIYYSQIVNDFQKGDIAEGYSVSREKKESFPLTVTSAQKNPTAFYLCASSGWGYTFGSGTRLTVV.